The next 32 T cell receptor beta chains were all read from a single sample in a study of blood T cell repertoires in COVID-19. Measured with immunoSEQ multiplex PCR; TCRdb has only the in-frame clones, and not every one. The sample comprises some 130,000 clones, 80% to 90% of which are singletons, and about 3.6% rests with the top ten. The sequenced sample consisted of peripheral blood. The receptor set was obtained from a woman in her sixties or seventies with acute or convalescent COVID-19.

This chain uses TRBV28 with TRBJ2-2, with 7 bases matching TRBD1. This CDR3 spans 14 amino acids. CDR1 is MDHEN and CDR2 is SYDVKM in the germline V gene. The V segment lost 7 bases and the J segment 2 bases; nucleotides outside the gene matches: 4. CDR3 region: CASNRQGNTGELFF. In nucleotides, the CDR3 is TGTGCCAGCAATCGACAGGGAAACACCGGGGAGCTGTTTTTT.

This chain connects TRBV11-2 to TRBJ1-2; D remains ambiguous. With 5 bases removed from V and 8 bases from J, the gap between germline ends came to 21 bases. Per germline, CDR1 SGHAT and CDR2 FQNNGV. This CDR3 is built from 15 residues. CDR3 DNA sequence: TGTGCCAGCAGCACCCGGTTTGGCCCCGTCGGGGGCTACACCTTC. Residues: CASSTRFGPVGGYTF. Supplemented by reference TRBV11-2 and TRBJ1-2, the full variable domain reads EAGVAQSPRYKIIEKRQSVAFWCNPISGHATLYWYQQILGQGPKLLIQFQNNGVVDDSQLPKDRFSAERLKGVDSTLKIQPAKLEDSAVYLCASSTRFGPVGGYTFGSGTRLTVV.

The chain is built from TRBV7-6 and TRBJ2-2; 7 bases are a match to TRBD2. V was pared by 5 bases and J by 5 bases, with 8 bases of the junction left unmatched. The germline V gene encodes CDR1 SGHVS and CDR2 FNYEAQ. CDR3 size: 15 residues. CDR3 protein: CASSPGTTSTGELFF. CDR3 bases: TGTGCCAGCAGCCCGGGGACTACGAGTACCGGGGAGCTGTTTTTT.

About this clone itself: Germline and junction disagree at one end, which may indicate a read error. The rearrangement joins TRBV18 to TRBJ1-2; 10 nucleotides match TRBD1. The V gene's germline CDR1 is KGHSH and CDR2 LQKENI. The CDR3 spans 15 residues. CDR3 coding DNA: TGTGCCAGCTCAGCACCTCGGGACAGGGGTTTGCGTACCACCTTC. It specifies CASSAPRDRGLRTTF.

The rearrangement uses TRBV28 and TRBJ1-1; 11 bases align to TRBD1. The length of the CDR3 is 15 residues. V was clipped by 4 bases and J by 5 bases; unmatched bases: 6. From germline, CDR1 is MDHEN and CDR2 SYDVKM. CDR3 coding DNA: TGTGCCAGCAGTTGGACAGGGGGCAGGAGAACTGAAGCTTTCTTT. Protein: CASSWTGGRRTEAFF.

The chain joins TRBV5-8 to TRBJ1-4; D gene uncertain. Germline V gene lookup returns CDR1 SGHTS and CDR2 YDEGEE. The CDR3 is made up of 15 amino acids. Trimming left V 4 bases short and J 4 bases short, with 14 bases between. CDR3 DNA sequence: TGTGCCAGCAGCCCGCGGGGAGGTGATAATGAAAAACTGTTTTTT. Amino acid sequence: CASSPRGGDNEKLFF.

The rearrangement uses TRBV3-1 (or the pseudogene TRBV3-2) and TRBJ2-3; D is possibly TRBD2 (6 bases). From germline, CDR1 is LGHDT and CDR2 YNNKEL (reference sequence). V was trimmed by 3 bases and J by 5 bases, leaving 12 bases between them. This CDR3 comprises 14 residues. CDR3 sequence (DNA): TGTGCCAGCAGCCAGGGGCGGGGTGGAGATACGCAGTATTTT. Amino acid sequence: CASSQGRGGDTQYF.

This clone was seen just once. The chain recombines TRBV24-1 with TRBJ2-7, with D possibly matching TRBD2 (6 bases). The CDR3 spans 17 residues. Trimming took off 4 bases at V and 1 base at J, with 19 bases between the two ends. Germline V gene sequence: CDR1 KGHDR, CDR2 SFDVKD. The DNA of the CDR3 is TGTGCCACCAGTGACGCTGGAACTAGCCGGGGTTCCTACGAGCAGTACTTC. It specifies CATSDAGTSRGSYEQYF.

In this sample, this clone turned up once. J is TRBJ2-3 and V is TRBV3-1 (or the pseudogene TRBV3-2); 8 bases map to TRBD2. Losses at the gene ends were 1 base for V and 0 bases for J; bases not matched to a gene: 0. This CDR3 has 15 residues. Per the germline V gene, CDR1 is LGHDT and CDR2 is YNNKEL (reference sequence). The CDR3 DNA reads TGTGCCAGCAGCCAAGGCGGGGGGAGCACAGATACGCAGTATTTT. This sequence encodes CASSQGGGSTDTQYF.

As to this clone: The sample holds other DNA sequences that translate to the same CDR3. The chain combines TRBV27 with TRBJ1-5; TRBD1 matches 9 bases. The CDR3 has 15 residues. V trimming: 2 bases; J trimming: 1 base; junction bases outside the gene matches: 0. CDR1 and CDR2 from the germline V gene are MNHEY and SMNVEV (reference sequence). DNA for the CDR3: TGTGCCAGCAGTTTAGGACAGGGGAGCAATCAGCCCCAGCATTTT. Residues: CASSLGQGSNQPQHF.

Here the CDR3 reads CATSDPPGQGIGEQYF. CDR3 coding DNA: TGTGCCACCAGTGATCCCCCGGGACAGGGTATTGGCGAGCAGTACTTC. The chain recombines TRBV24-1 with TRBJ2-7; TRBD1 matches at 9 bases. The CDR3 length is 16 residues. CDR1 and CDR2 (germline): KGHDR, SFDVKD. V trimming: 3 bases; J trimming: 6 bases; junction bases outside the gene matches: 11.

This clone was seen only a few times. The V gene is TRBV14, the J gene TRBJ1-1; perhaps TRBD1 as D (5 bases). V lost 6 bases to trimming and J lost 0 bases, with 8 bases between them. This CDR3 spans 13 amino acids. Germline CDR1 SGHDN, CDR2 FVKESK. Here the CDR3 reads CASRTQVNTEAFF. DNA for the CDR3: TGTGCCAGCAGAACACAGGTGAACACTGAAGCTTTCTTT. Filled out from reference TRBV14 and TRBJ1-1, the complete variable domain reads EAGVTQFPSHSVIEKGQTVTLRCDPISGHDNLYWYRRVMGKEIKFLLHFVKESKQDESGMPNNRFLAERTGGTYSTLKVQPAELEDSGVYFCASRTQVNTEAFFGQGTRLTVV.

This chain links TRBV5-5 with TRBJ2-1; 10 bases map to TRBD2. The germline gives CDR1 SGHKS, CDR2 YYEKEE (reference sequence). The V segment lost 0 bases and the J segment 9 bases; nucleotides outside the gene matches: 6. The CDR3 has 15 residues. In DNA, the CDR3 is TGTGCCAGCAGCTTGGAGCTAGCGGGAGTAGGTGAGCAGTTCTTC. It encodes CASSLELAGVGEQFF.

The chain recombines TRBV7-9 with TRBJ1-2; D is unresolved. The CDR3 loop spans 13 amino acids. CDR1 is SEHNR and CDR2 is FQNEAQ in the germline V gene (reference sequence). Trimming left V 5 bases short and J 8 bases short, with 15 bases between. Written as DNA, the CDR3 is TGTGCCAGCAGCCCCGGGTCTCTGTGGGGCTACACCTTC. Protein product: CASSPGSLWGYTF.

The sample holds a few counts of this clone. The chain employs TRBV30 and TRBJ1-1; the D gene is possibly TRBD1 (5 bases). Germline CDR1 and CDR2: GTSNPN and SVGIG (reference sequence). Trimming shortened V by 5 bases and J by 0 bases, and 7 bases separated the two germline ends. This CDR3 has 12 amino acids. The CDR3 nucleotides are TGTGCCTGGGAGGACATGAACACTGAAGCTTTCTTT. This sequence encodes CAWEDMNTEAFF.

The chain carries TRBV30 and TRBJ1-2; 7 bases agree with TRBD1. V lost 5 bases to trimming and J lost 5 bases; unmatched junction nucleotides: 2. The germline V gene has CDR1 GTSNPN and CDR2 SVGIG (reference sequence). CDR3 length: 11 amino acids. The CDR3 region is CAWEQGYGYTF. CDR3 bases: TGTGCCTGGGAACAGGGGTATGGCTACACCTTC.

This rearrangement joins TRBV25-1 to TRBJ1-1; D not resolved. V lost 7 bases to trimming and J lost 3 bases, with 21 bases between them. In germline, CDR1 is MGHDK, CDR2 SYGVNS. The CDR3 spans 16 residues. The chain's CDR3 is CASTGSREGWYTEAFF. CDR3 in DNA: TGTGCCAGCACCGGATCGCGGGAAGGGTGGTACACTGAAGCTTTCTTT.

J is TRBJ2-1 and V is TRBV29-1; D perhaps matches TRBD2 (6 bases). The CDR3 is made up of 11 amino acids. The V end lost 8 bases, the J end lost 7 bases, and 12 bases lay between the germline ends. Germline lookup yields CDR1 SQVTM and CDR2 ANQGSEA. CDR3 loop: CSPQAGNEQFF. CDR3 nucleotides: TGCAGCCCTCAGGCGGGAAATGAGCAGTTCTTC.

J is TRBJ2-7 and V is TRBV6-4, with TRBD1 identical over 7 bases. The CDR3 is 15 residues long. With V trimmed by 7 bases and J by 3 bases, 12 bases remained unmatched. The germline gives CDR1 MRHNA, CDR2 SNTAGT. CDR3: CASTRTGESVYEQYV. CDR3 sequence (DNA): TGTGCCAGCACCAGGACAGGTGAAAGCGTCTACGAGCAGTACGTC.

This clone was recorded once. The chain is built from TRBV28 and TRBJ1-1, with 7 nucleotides matching TRBD1. Germline-derived CDR1 and CDR2 are MDHEN and SYDVKM. This CDR3 comprises 13 residues. Trimming removed 3 bases from V and 8 bases from J; junction bases left unmatched: 6. DNA of the CDR3: TGTGCCAGCAGTTTCCGACAGGGCTTAGAAGCTTTCTTT. This codes for CASSFRQGLEAFF.

This sequence joins TRBV6-4 and TRBJ1-3; no reliable D call. Germline V lookup: CDR1 MRHNA, CDR2 SNTAGT. V was shortened by 7 bases and J by 4 bases, with 14 bases between the two germline ends. The CDR3 covers 14 residues. The CDR3 reads CASTEPEAGNTIYF. Here the CDR3 DNA reads TGTGCCAGCACCGAGCCAGAGGCAGGAAACACCATATATTTT.

J is TRBJ1-1 and V is TRBV3-1 (or the pseudogene TRBV3-2); 7 positions agree with TRBD1. The V and J ends lost 0 bases and 10 bases, in that order; junction bases with no gene match: 2. This CDR3 is 12 amino acids long. Germline assignment: CDR1 LGHDT and CDR2 YNNKEL (reference sequence). The DNA of the CDR3 is TGTGCCAGCAGCCAAGAAAGGGGGCTAGCTTTCTTT. Its protein is CASSQERGLAFF.

CDR3 region: CASSVGPTGEEQYF. The CDR3 DNA follows: TGTGCCAGCAGCGTAGGTCCTACCGGGGAGGAGCAGTACTTC. The chain couples TRBV9 to TRBJ2-7, with D possibly TRBD2 on 5 matching bases. This CDR3 has 14 residues. Per the germline V gene, CDR1 is SGDLS and CDR2 is YYNGEE. Between the trimmed V and J ends, which lost 0 bases and 7 bases, there was a span of 14 bases. The whole variable domain, filled in from reference TRBV9 and TRBJ2-7, reads DSGVTQTPKHLITATGQRVTLRCSPRSGDLSVYWYQQSLDQGLQFLIQYYNGEERAKGNILERFSAQQFPDLHSELNLSSLELGDSALYFCASSVGPTGEEQYFGPGTRLTVT.

The V call is TRBV3-1 (or the pseudogene TRBV3-2), the J call TRBJ1-3; no reliable D call. This CDR3 is built from 15 residues. The germline gives CDR1 LGHDT, CDR2 YNNKEL (reference sequence). The ends were cut back, 5 bases at V and 2 bases at J, with 13 bases in the middle. The CDR3, as DNA: TGTGCCAGCAGCAAAACTCGGGGAACTGGAAACACCATATATTTT. As protein: CASSKTRGTGNTIYF.

V usage is TRBV28 and J usage is TRBJ2-2; unclear D gene. V lost 1 base and J lost 4, with 13 bases in between. Germline CDR1 is MDHEN and CDR2 is SYDVKM. This CDR3 is built from 16 residues. The CDR3 nucleotides read TGTGCCAGCAGTTTATATCGCGGCTACCTCACCGGGGAGCTGTTTTTT. Its protein is CASSLYRGYLTGELFF.

V and J are TRBV11-2 and TRBJ2-7; 12 bases match TRBD2. This CDR3 is built from 16 residues. Germline V gene sequence: CDR1 SGHAT, CDR2 FQNNGV. V was pared by 1 base and J by 2 bases, with 3 bases of the junction left unmatched. The CDR3 protein is CASSLGLAGAPYEQYF. In DNA, the CDR3 is TGTGCCAGCAGCTTAGGACTAGCGGGAGCACCCTACGAGCAGTACTTC.

V usage is TRBV27 and J usage is TRBJ1-5; D is ambiguous. Trimming pared 3 bases from V and 4 bases from J, leaving 7 bases between. Germline CDR1 and CDR2: MNHEY and SMNVEV (reference sequence). This CDR3 is 13 amino acids long. The CDR3 loop is CASSLQSNQPQHF. Written as DNA, the CDR3 is TGTGCCAGCAGTTTGCAGTCTAATCAGCCCCAGCATTTT.

The sample holds one count of this clone. The chain uses TRBV11-2 and TRBJ1-4; D not resolved. V was shortened by 5 bases and J by 6 bases, with 7 bases between the two germline ends. The CDR3 runs 12 residues. CDR1 SGHAT and CDR2 FQNNGV come from the germline V gene. The CDR3 region has the DNA TGTGCCAGCAGCCCCTCTTATGAAAAACTGTTTTTT. Protein: CASSPSYEKLFF.

The chain recombines TRBV5-4 with TRBJ1-6, with TRBD1 matching 7 bases. Germline lookup yields CDR1 SGHNT and CDR2 YYREEE (reference sequence). This CDR3 region has 16 residues. The V segment lost 1 base and the J segment 7 bases; nucleotides outside the gene matches: 8. The CDR3 sequence: CASSLTGDVLNSPLHF. Here the CDR3 DNA reads TGTGCCAGCAGCTTGACAGGGGATGTACTGAATTCACCCCTCCACTTT.

The V call is TRBV27, the J call TRBJ2-7; tentatively, D is TRBD2 (7 bases). V was cut by 2 bases and J by 7 bases, with 21 bases left in between. From germline, CDR1 is MNHEY and CDR2 SMNVEV (reference sequence). This CDR3 contains 16 residues. The CDR3 protein is CASSLVAAAGQGEQYF. The CDR3 coding sequence is TGTGCCAGCAGTTTAGTAGCCGCAGCGGGGCAGGGGGAGCAGTACTTC.

The chain joins TRBV7-2 to TRBJ2-3, with a weak D call TRBD2 (6 bases). Germline CDR1 and CDR2: SGHTA and FQGNSA. Deletions cut 4 bases from V and 0 bases from J, with 14 bases between. The CDR3 length is 16 residues. CDR3 region: CASSWGVWDSTDTQYF. DNA for the CDR3: TGTGCCAGCAGCTGGGGGGTGTGGGATAGCACAGATACGCAGTATTTT.

The chain combines TRBV27 with TRBJ1-3; no clear D. Trimming left V 8 bases short and J 4 bases short, with 12 bases between. This CDR3 is 13 amino acids long. Germline CDR1 MNHEY, CDR2 SMNVEV (reference sequence). The CDR3 loop reads CASAYGVGNTIYF. CDR3 nucleotides: TGTGCCAGCGCATACGGGGTCGGAAACACCATATATTTT.